This T cell receptor beta chain was sequenced during a study of cytotoxic CD8 clonotypes in ibrutinib-treated CLL. Profiling relied on immunoSEQ multiplex PCR, and the TCRdb table lists in-frame clones only, not all of them. The sample consists of approximately 150,000 clones, 70% to 90% of them appearing once. Germline V gene lookup returns CDR1 SGHTA and CDR2 FQGNSA. The CDR3 runs 16 residues. J was trimmed by 6 bases and V by 4 bases; bases with no gene match: 9. This clonotype was sampled from a human donor with chronic lymphocytic leukemia. The specimen was PBMCs, collected at disease progression, from a patient treated with ibrutinib. The chain employs TRBV7-2 and TRBJ2-1; 10 bases map to TRBD2. CDR3 region: CASSSRTSGLINEQFF. The CDR3 nucleotides read TGTGCCAGCAGCTCGCGGACTAGCGGTCTCATCAATGAGCAGTTCTTC.